This T cell receptor beta chain was observed in a study of T cells in Graves' hyperthyroidism and ophthalmopathy. This clonotype was seen only a few times. Thyroid ultrasound and orbital computed tomography, with clinical symptoms and serum thyroxine and TRAb, informed diagnoses. TCR beta CDR3 regions were amplified from RNA transcripts. Researchers ran a first-round RT-PCR on the TCR CDR3 using the HTBI primer set. In TCRdb, the multiplex PCR reads were re-called with MiXCR into one record per CDR3 protein. The sample holds under 350,000 distinct CDR3 sequences, around 20% seen once. The CDR3 length is 12 residues. V was pared by 5 bases and J by 6 bases, with 13 bases between. The germline V gene encodes CDR1 SQVTM and CDR2 ANQGSEA.

V usage is TRBV29-1 and J usage is TRBJ1-1; D gene ambiguous. Sequencing was performed on blood. The clonotype comes from a woman between 50 and 59 years old with Graves' hyperthyroidism. CDR3 sequence reads: CSVRLSLAEAFF. The CDR3 nucleotides are TGCAGCGTTCGCTTGAGTTTAGCTGAAGCTTTCTTT.